The rows below give T cell receptor beta chains drawn from one sample of a study of cytomegalovirus exposure and HLA in healthy donors. Only in-frame clones appear in the TCRdb table, and some are missing; sequencing was by immunoSEQ multiplex PCR. The data show some 40,000 clones, with approximately 55% seen just once and around 6.5% held by the top ten. Sequencing input: PBMCs. All receptors come from a woman in her 40s in good health and CMV-seropositive. Each CDR3 is given with its conserved first and last residue. A D gene is named only where the DNA matches it firmly. Not all rows give a size; the values are once, few, many and, for expanded clones, a class.

TRBJ2-2,TRBV4-2,TRBD2,-,CASSQVSGGSARELFF,TGTGCCAGCAGCCAAGTGAGCGGGGGGAGTGCCAGGGAGCTGTTTTTT
TRBJ1-4,TRBV30,-,once,CAWSQPGPGGLNEKLFF,TGTGCCTGGAGCCAACCCGGCCCCGGGGGGTTAAATGAAAAACTGTTTTTT
TRBJ1-6,TRBV27,-,-,CASSLSSRFDSPLHF,TGTGCCAGCAGTTTATCCTCCAGGTTCGATTCACCCCTCCACTTT
TRBJ1-5,TRBV29-1,TRBD1,-,CSVAGTDPNQPQHF,TGCAGCGTCGCCGGGACAGATCCCAATCAGCCCCAGCATTTT
TRBJ2-5,TRBV7-6,-,few,CASSLTGGVETQYF,TGTGCCAGCAGCTTAACGGGGGGCGTGGAGACCCAGTACTTC
TRBJ1-2,TRBV7-2,TRBD1,-,CASSLALGQGEGYTF,TGTGCCAGCAGCTTAGCCTTAGGACAGGGGGAAGGCTACACCTTC
TRBJ2-5,TRBV12-5,TRBD1,once,CASGLGYHRGQETQYF,TGTGCTAGTGGTTTGGGGTACCACAGGGGCCAAGAGACCCAGTACTTC
TRBJ1-2,TRBV4-2,-,-,CASSQAGGDYGYTF,TGTGCCAGCAGCCAAGCTGGGGGGGACTATGGCTACACCTTC
TRBJ1-6,TRBV11-2,-,-,CASSYRENVSPLHF,TGTGCCAGCAGCTACAGGGAAAATGTTTCACCCCTCCACTTT
TRBJ1-3,TRBV4-1,TRBD1,once,CASSRDRASGNTIYF,TGCGCCAGCAGCCGAGACAGGGCGTCTGGAAACACCATATATTTT
TRBJ2-1,TRBV5-4,-,-,CASSRVTSHEQFF,TGTGCCAGCAGCCGGGTTACGTCTCATGAGCAGTTCTTC
TRBJ2-7,TRBV5-1,-,-,CASSLFGQIYEQYF,TGCGCCAGCAGCTTGTTTGGACAGATATACGAGCAGTACTTC